The next 27 T cell receptor beta chains were all read from a single sample in a study of beta chain features in type 1 diabetes. Since all of the isolated RNA was reverse transcribed, expressed TCRB transcripts were what got sequenced. The data were produced by immunoSEQ multiplex PCR, yet TCRdb's version contains in-frame clones alone and is incomplete. The sample lists 400,000 to 600,000 clones, approximately 31% seen once, with around 0.065% in the top ten. Source material: naive CD4+ T cells from blood. The receptors here all came from a man aged 18 to 30 in good health.

The chain has TRBV30 and TRBJ1-1; D gene ambiguous. This CDR3 contains 15 residues. In germline, CDR1 is GTSNPN, CDR2 SVGIG (reference sequence). The V end was cut by 1 base, the J end by 9 bases, with 21 bases between. CDR3 bases: TGTGCCTGGAGTGCTACCCTGGCGGACGGAGGACAAGCTTTCTTT. It codes for CAWSATLADGGQAFF.

The chain uses TRBV4-1 and TRBJ2-5; the D is unclear. V dropped 2 bases and J dropped 5 bases, with 9 bases sitting between them. Per the germline V gene, CDR1 is MGHRA and CDR2 is YSYEKL. The CDR3 sequence is 13 residues long. CDR3 protein: CASSQTYSETQYF. CDR3 coding DNA: TGCGCCAGCAGCCAAACATACAGTGAGACCCAGTACTTC.

J is TRBJ2-1 and V is TRBV9, with unresolved D. Trimming shortened V by 3 bases and J by 7 bases, and 17 bases separated the two germline ends. Germline V gene sequence: CDR1 SGDLS, CDR2 YYNGEE. This CDR3 has 15 amino acids. The CDR3: CASSGRWVEVNEQFF. DNA of the CDR3: TGTGCCAGCAGCGGGAGATGGGTAGAGGTAAATGAGCAGTTCTTC.

In its sample, this clone was seen a few times. The chain has TRBV9 and TRBJ2-5; no clear D gene. Trimming stripped 0 bases from V and 5 bases from J, with 11 bases between. The CDR3 length is 14 residues. The germline gives CDR1 SGDLS, CDR2 YYNGEE. The CDR3 is CASSVAVAPETQYF. Written as DNA, the CDR3 is TGTGCCAGCAGCGTAGCTGTGGCTCCGGAGACCCAGTACTTC.

The V gene is TRBV5-1, the J gene TRBJ2-5, with TRBD2 as a possible D gene (6 bases). V was clipped by 2 bases and J by 1 base, with 9 bases between them. This CDR3 spans 14 amino acids. CDR1 is SGHRS and CDR2 is YFSETQ in the germline V gene. This CDR3 reads CASSFWGVQETQYF. DNA for the CDR3: TGCGCCAGCAGCTTTTGGGGGGTCCAAGAGACCCAGTACTTC.

The genes are TRBV30 and TRBJ1-3; 7 positions match TRBD1. The CDR3 loop spans 14 amino acids. The V segment lost 1 base and the J segment 0 bases; nucleotides outside the gene matches: 0. The germline CDR1 and CDR2 sequences are GTSNPN and SVGIG (reference sequence). Written as DNA, the CDR3 is TGTGCCTGGAGTGCAGGGGGCTCTGGAAACACCATATATTTT. It encodes CAWSAGGSGNTIYF.

The sample holds a few counts of this clone. This chain connects TRBV29-1 to TRBJ2-7, with D possibly being TRBD2 (5 bases). V was trimmed by 5 bases and J by 3 bases, leaving 11 bases between them. The CDR3 runs 12 residues. The V gene's germline CDR1 is SQVTM and CDR2 ANQGSEA. CDR3 residues: CSVQGSGYEQYF. The CDR3 DNA sequence: TGCAGCGTTCAAGGGAGTGGCTACGAGCAGTACTTC.

V is TRBV7-9 and J is TRBJ1-5; maybe TRBD1 (6 bases). The CDR3 loop spans 13 amino acids. CDR1 and CDR2 from the germline V gene are SEHNR and FQNEAQ (reference sequence). The V end was cut by 1 base, the J end by 7 bases, with 8 bases between. CDR3 residues: CASSLGGAQPQHF. CDR3 nucleotide sequence: TGTGCCAGCAGCTTAGGGGGGGCGCAGCCCCAGCATTTT.

The chain links TRBV29-1 to TRBJ2-5; 12 bases map to TRBD1. There are 14 residues in the CDR3. Germline CDR1 reads SQVTM; CDR2 reads ANQGSEA. The V and J ends lost 7 bases and 5 bases, in that order; junction bases with no gene match: 8. The chain's CDR3 is CSGYRDRGRETQYF. CDR3 nucleotide sequence: TGCAGCGGCTATAGGGACAGGGGGCGCGAGACCCAGTACTTC.

There are a few counts of this clone. This chain links TRBV30 with TRBJ2-7, with D possibly TRBD1 on 6 matching bases. V was shortened by 8 bases and J by 7 bases, with 18 bases between the two germline ends. The germline CDR1 and CDR2 sequences are GTSNPN and SVGIG (reference sequence). This CDR3 contains 12 residues. The CDR3 region has the DNA TGTGCCCTACAGGGAATTGGTAGGGAGCAGTACTTC. Encoded protein: CALQGIGREQYF.

In its sample, this clone was seen a few times. Germline and junction disagree at one end, which may indicate a read error. The chain carries TRBV5-6 and TRBJ2-1; no clear D gene. The CDR3 sequence is 11 residues long. Germline values: CDR1 SGHDT, CDR2 YYEEEE. Here the CDR3 DNA reads TGTGCCAGCAGCTCCTCGAATGGGCAGTTCTTC. Translation gives CASSSSNGQFF. Complete variable domain (other parts from reference TRBV5-6 and TRBJ2-1): DAGVTQSPTHLIKTRGQQVTLRCSPKSGHDTVSWYQQALGQGPQFIFQYYEEEERQRGNFPDRFSGHQFPNYSSELNVNALLLGDSALYLCASSSSNGQFFGPGTRLTVL.

The chain has TRBV29-1 and TRBJ2-1; D unclear. CDR3 length: 16 amino acids. Trimming pared 0 bases from V and 0 bases from J, leaving 12 bases between. The germline CDR1 and CDR2 sequences are SQVTM and ANQGSEA. In nucleotides, the CDR3 is TGCAGCGTTGAAGAAGCAGAGGCTCTCTCCTACAATGAGCAGTTCTTC. Encoded protein: CSVEEAEALSYNEQFF.

V gene TRBV10-3 combines with J gene TRBJ2-1, with TRBD2 matching 7 bases. The CDR3 runs 17 residues. V lost 6 bases to trimming and J lost 0 bases; unmatched junction nucleotides: 11. Per the germline V gene, CDR1 is ENHRY and CDR2 is SYGVKD. The CDR3, as DNA: TGTGCCATCAGCCCGGGTGGGGGGACTAACTCCTACAATGAGCAGTTCTTC. It is translated as CAISPGGGTNSYNEQFF.

This clone has just a few counts. This chain uses TRBV7-2 with TRBJ2-7; D uncertain. The ends were cut back, 5 bases at V and 3 bases at J, with 14 bases in the middle. The length of the CDR3 is 14 residues. CDR1 is SGHTA and CDR2 is FQGNSA in the germline V gene. As DNA, the CDR3 is TGTGCCAGCAGCCTAGTACGTACAAACTACGAGCAGTACTTC. It is translated as CASSLVRTNYEQYF.

This clone was observed a handful of times. The same CDR3 can be traced to other DNA sequences in this sample. This chain links TRBV7-9 with TRBJ2-3; unclear D gene. Germline V gives CDR1 SEHNR, CDR2 FQNEAQ (reference sequence). The CDR3 contains 12 residues. Trimming cost V 5 bases and J 0 bases, with 3 bases left between them. CDR3 DNA: TGTGCCAGCAGCAGAAGCACAGATACGCAGTATTTT. This gives the protein CASSRSTDTQYF.

V is TRBV30 and J is TRBJ2-7; 12 bases align to TRBD2. The junction had 5 bases not matched to a gene; V was cut back by 2 bases and J by 3 bases. The CDR3 has 15 amino acids. Germline V CDR1 and CDR2: GTSNPN, SVGIG (reference sequence). In nucleotides, the CDR3 is TGTGCCTGGAGTCCTCTAGCGGGAGGGGTCTACGAGCAGTACTTC. This translates into CAWSPLAGGVYEQYF.

The rearrangement joins TRBV10-3 to TRBJ2-1; no clear D gene. The length of the CDR3 is 11 residues. Germline V gives CDR1 ENHRY, CDR2 SYGVKD. V shed 6 bases and J shed 7 bases, with 7 bases lying between them. This CDR3 is CAIRVGNEQFF. CDR3 nucleotide sequence: TGTGCCATCAGAGTGGGGAATGAGCAGTTCTTC.

J is TRBJ1-2 and V is TRBV15, with D tentatively TRBD1 (6 bases). The CDR3 loop spans 14 amino acids. V was clipped by 1 base and J by 4 bases, with 10 bases between them. Germline CDR1 is LNHNV and CDR2 is YYDKDF (reference sequence). In DNA, the CDR3 is TGTGCCACCAGCAGAGCGGGGGCTAGCTATGGCTACACCTTC. Translated, it gives CATSRAGASYGYTF.

Only a few counts were recorded for this clone. This chain connects TRBV9 to TRBJ1-3, with unresolved D. V was pared by 4 bases and J by 2 bases, with 10 bases between. This CDR3 region has 14 residues. Germline V CDR1 and CDR2: SGDLS, YYNGEE. In DNA, the CDR3 is TGTGCCAGCAGCCCGAAGTCAACTGGAAACACCATATATTTT. Translation: CASSPKSTGNTIYF.

CDR3 sequence reads: CASSQVREVTEAFF. The CDR3 DNA reads TGCGCCAGCAGCCAAGTGAGGGAGGTCACTGAAGCTTTCTTT. The rearrangement uses TRBV4-1 and TRBJ1-1; D is uncertain. V lost 1 base, J lost 4 bases, and 10 bases lay in between. This CDR3 is built from 14 residues. CDR1 is MGHRA and CDR2 is YSYEKL in the germline V gene.

The rearrangement links TRBV10-3 to TRBJ2-3; maybe TRBD2 (6 bases). Trimming removed 3 bases from V and 7 bases from J, with 14 bases in between. CDR3 length: 14 amino acids. CDR1 and CDR2 from the germline V gene are ENHRY and SYGVKD. CDR3 in amino acids: CAISDSTSPNTQYF. DNA for the CDR3: TGTGCCATCAGTGACTCAACTAGCCCCAATACGCAGTATTTT.

The CDR3 sequence is CASSAGQGVYEQYF. The CDR3 nucleotides are TGCGCCAGCAGCGCAGGACAGGGGGTGTACGAGCAGTACTTC. This sequence joins TRBV5-1 and TRBJ2-7; 10 bases agree with TRBD1. The J segment lost 4 bases and the V segment lost 4 bases, leaving 5 bases of the junction unmatched. The CDR3 is 14 residues long. CDR1 is SGHRS and CDR2 is YFSETQ in the germline V gene.

Only a few counts were recorded for this clone. V and J are TRBV7-9 and TRBJ2-1, with 8 bases lining up with TRBD2. Germline V gene sequence: CDR1 SEHNR, CDR2 FQNEAQ (reference sequence). The junction had 8 bases not matched to a gene; V was cut back by 1 base and J by 6 bases. The CDR3 is 16 amino acids. CDR3 sequence: CASSLDSGGPSNEQFF. The CDR3 DNA follows: TGTGCCAGCAGCTTAGACTCGGGAGGGCCGAGCAATGAGCAGTTCTTC.

This chain uses TRBV9 with TRBJ2-2, with a weak D call TRBD1 (6 bases). V was clipped by 3 bases and J by 1 base, with 10 bases between them. The CDR3 contains 15 residues. Germline lookup yields CDR1 SGDLS and CDR2 YYNGEE. CDR3 amino acids: CASSAGQLNTGELFF. The CDR3 coding sequence is TGTGCCAGCAGCGCTGGACAGCTGAACACCGGGGAGCTGTTTTTT.

This clone came up a few times. The V gene is TRBV5-1, the J gene TRBJ1-2, with D perhaps TRBD1 (5 bases). Trimming took 3 bases from V and 8 from J, leaving 11 bases between them. The CDR3 is made up of 12 amino acids. Germline V gene lookup returns CDR1 SGHRS and CDR2 YFSETQ. The CDR3 reads CASSWAGNGYTF. CDR3 nucleotide sequence: TGCGCCAGCAGCTGGGCAGGGAACGGCTACACCTTC.

This clone was detected only a few times. This chain joins TRBV28 and TRBJ1-1; 10 nucleotides line up with TRBD1. The CDR3 length is 14 residues. The germline CDR1 and CDR2 sequences are MDHEN and SYDVKM. V lost 5 bases, J lost 5 bases, and 5 bases stayed unmatched. CDR3 protein: CASSAGQGTTEAFF. As DNA, the CDR3 is TGTGCCAGCAGTGCGGGACAGGGGACGACTGAAGCTTTCTTT.

The V call is TRBV5-1, the J call TRBJ2-3, with 9 positions matching TRBD2. This CDR3 is 15 amino acids long. V trimming: 3 bases; J trimming: 7 bases; junction bases outside the gene matches: 9. CDR1 is SGHRS, CDR2 YFSETQ, per germline. The CDR3 spells CASSSEGSGSYTQYF. As DNA, the CDR3 is TGCGCCAGCAGCTCGGAGGGTAGCGGGAGTTATACGCAGTATTTT.